The sequence of this TCR beta chain was determined in a study of blood T cell repertoires in COVID-19. This table comes from immunoSEQ multiplex PCR, and its TCRdb copy is limited to in-frame clones, with some not included. The table lists 75,000 to 100,000 clones, about 84% of them singletons. Sequenced input: peripheral blood. The TCR comes from a man in his 60s with acute or convalescent COVID-19.

CDR3 sequence reads: CASSLNGQGLQDDYGYTF. The DNA for the CDR3 is TGCGCCAGCAGCTTGAATGGACAGGGGCTCCAGGACGACTATGGCTACACCTTC. This chain uses TRBV5-1 with TRBJ1-2, with TRBD1 matching 9 bases. CDR3 length equals 18 residues. With V trimmed by 1 base and J by 3 bases, 13 bases remained unmatched. Germline lookup yields CDR1 SGHRS and CDR2 YFSETQ.